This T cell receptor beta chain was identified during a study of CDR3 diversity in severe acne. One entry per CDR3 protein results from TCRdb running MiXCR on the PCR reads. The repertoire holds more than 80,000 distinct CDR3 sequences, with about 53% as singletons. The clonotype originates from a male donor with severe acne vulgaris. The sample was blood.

The CDR3 here is CASSSSGTYGYTF. CDR3 nucleotide sequence: TGTGCCAGCAGTTCAAGCGGGACCTATGGCTACACCTTC. The V and J genes are TRBV2 and TRBJ1-2, with D tentatively TRBD1 (5 bases). Germline CDR1 and CDR2: SNHLY and FYNNEI. V was clipped by 5 bases and J by 4 bases, with 11 bases between them. CDR3 length: 13 residues.